The 21 T cell receptor beta chains presented below share a single source sample, sequenced in a study of cytomegalovirus exposure and HLA in healthy donors. PCR was performed using 60 Vbeta and 13 Jbeta primers. Data came from immunoSEQ multiplex PCR; TCRdb stores just in-frame clones and leaves some out. The table shows 180,000 or so clones, with around 75% occurring only once. Sequenced input: PBMCs. Source of these receptors: a woman aged 40 to 50 in good health and CMV-seropositive.

The chain couples TRBV5-5 to TRBJ2-1; TRBD1 is a possible D gene (5 bases). The V end lost 0 bases, the J end lost 4 bases, and 11 bases lay between the germline ends. CDR1 SGHKS and CDR2 YYEKEE come from the germline V gene (reference sequence). The length of the CDR3 is 15 residues. The CDR3 here is CASSLGGAEYNEQFF. The CDR3 DNA follows: TGTGCCAGCAGCTTGGGGGGCGCAGAATACAATGAGCAGTTCTTC. Looking up the rest from reference TRBV5-5 and TRBJ2-1 gives the full variable domain: DAGVTQSPTHLIKTRGQQVTLRCSPISGHKSVSWYQQVLGQGPQFIFQYYEKEERGRGNFPDRFSARQFPNYSSELNVNALLLGDSALYLCASSLGGAEYNEQFFGPGTRLTVL.

This clone occurred once. CDR3 bases: TGTGCCAGCACCCCGCGGGGGACAGGGGAGCTGTTTTTT. This codes for CASTPRGTGELFF. The rearrangement uses TRBV2 and TRBJ2-2; the D gene is possibly TRBD2 (7 bases). The germline gives CDR1 SNHLY, CDR2 FYNNEI. CDR3 length equals 13 residues. The V end was cut by 7 bases, the J end by 8 bases, with 14 bases between.

The V call is TRBV28, the J call TRBJ1-1, with 7 bases lining up with TRBD1. CDR1 MDHEN and CDR2 SYDVKM come from the germline V gene. This CDR3 has 14 residues. V dropped 5 bases and J dropped 11; count of bases not matched to a gene: 14. Here the CDR3 DNA reads TGTGCCAGCAGTAACCCGGGACAGTACCAAACGGCTTTCTTT. Its protein product is CASSNPGQYQTAFF.

In its sample, this clone was seen a few times. This chain joins TRBV5-1 and TRBJ1-5; 10 bases agree with TRBD1. Germline assignment: CDR1 SGHRS and CDR2 YFSETQ. Trimming cost V 5 bases and J 4 bases; bases outside gene matches: 3. This CDR3 is 14 amino acids long. The CDR3 sequence is CASSAGQGNQPQHF. The CDR3 DNA is TGCGCCAGCAGTGCGGGACAGGGGAATCAGCCCCAGCATTTT.

This clone occurred a few times. Other DNA sequences from this sample encode an identical CDR3 as well. V and J are TRBV11-2 and TRBJ1-1, with TRBD1 as a possible D gene (5 bases). The CDR3 totals 14 residues. Between the trimmed V and J ends, which lost 3 bases and 6 bases, there was a span of 14 bases. Germline CDR1 and CDR2: SGHAT and FQNNGV. The DNA of the CDR3 is TGTGCCAGCAGCTTTAGTCGGCAGGGTGCTGAAGCTTTCTTT. This encodes CASSFSRQGAEAFF.

A few counts support this clone. V gene TRBV5-1 combines with J gene TRBJ1-4; a possible D gene is TRBD1 (6 bases). The CDR3 consists of 22 residues. Germline values: CDR1 SGHRS, CDR2 YFSETQ. With 1 base removed from V and 1 base from J, the gap between germline ends came to 29 bases. CDR3 sequence reads: CASSLTGYLSDYRSGTNEKLFF. In DNA form, the CDR3 reads TGCGCCAGCAGCTTGACAGGGTATTTATCGGATTATCGAAGTGGAACTAATGAAAAACTGTTTTTT.

This chain connects TRBV10-3 to TRBJ2-7; TRBD1 matches at 11 bases. The CDR3 is 15 residues long. V lost 7 bases, J lost 3 bases, and 8 bases stayed unmatched. Germline CDR1 is ENHRY and CDR2 is SYGVKD. CDR3 sequence reads: CAIKIGDRGNYEQYF. The CDR3 DNA reads as TGTGCCATCAAAATAGGGGACAGGGGGAACTACGAGCAGTACTTC.

The rearrangement joins TRBV4-1 to TRBJ2-5, with 10 bases matching TRBD2. Looked up from germline, CDR1 is MGHRA and CDR2 is YSYEKL. The CDR3 sequence is 16 residues long. V lost 0 bases to trimming and J lost 5 bases; unmatched junction nucleotides: 6. As DNA, the CDR3 is TGCGCCAGCAGCCAAGAATCTAGCGGGAGTTGGGAGACCCAGTACTTC. Translated: CASSQESSGSWETQYF.

The chain recombines TRBV7-2 with TRBJ1-2, with a weak D call TRBD1 (6 bases). CDR3 length: 15 residues. Between the trimmed V and J ends, which lost 5 bases and 7 bases, there was a span of 20 bases. In germline, CDR1 is SGHTA, CDR2 FQGNSA. In DNA form, the CDR3 reads TGTGCCAGCAGCCGCGATGGACAGCTTTATTTTGGCTACACCTTC. Amino acid sequence: CASSRDGQLYFGYTF.

The chain employs TRBV28 and TRBJ2-7, with 7 nucleotides matching TRBD2. The CDR3 extends over 13 amino acids. Germline V gives CDR1 MDHEN, CDR2 SYDVKM. V lost 5 bases and J lost 2; bases outside the gene matches: 3. The CDR3 DNA sequence: TGTGCCAGCAGTGCGGGAGTGGCCTACGAGCAGTACTTC. Translating it yields CASSAGVAYEQYF.

CDR3 sequence (DNA): TGTGCCAGCAGTTCGGGACTATCTAACTATGGCTACACCTTC. Its translation: CASSSGLSNYGYTF. This rearrangement joins TRBV28 to TRBJ1-2; D is possibly TRBD1 (5 bases). Germline lookup yields CDR1 MDHEN and CDR2 SYDVKM. Trimming took off 4 bases at V and 0 bases at J, with 9 bases between the two ends. The CDR3 runs to 14 residues.

The chain recombines TRBV9 with TRBJ1-2, with TRBD1 matching over 10 bases. This CDR3 is 14 amino acids long. Germline V gene data show CDR1 as SGDLS and CDR2 as YYNGEE. The trim removed 3 bases at V and 4 bases at J, leaving 3 bases unmatched. DNA of the CDR3: TGTGCCAGCAGCGGGGGACAGGGGTTCTATGGCTACACCTTC. Translation: CASSGGQGFYGYTF.

The rearrangement joins TRBV6-5 to TRBJ2-1; no reliable D call. The CDR3 covers 14 residues. Trimming pared 2 bases from V and 5 bases from J, leaving 10 bases between. CDR1 and CDR2 from the germline V gene are MNHEY and SVGAGI. The CDR3 coding sequence is TGTGCCAGCAGTTACGACCCACGGGACAATGAGCAGTTCTTC. Translating it yields CASSYDPRDNEQFF.

This clone was seen a handful of times. This sequence joins TRBV5-4 and TRBJ1-1; the match to TRBD1 covers 9 bases. The CDR3 has 16 residues. The V gene's germline CDR1 is SGHNT and CDR2 YYREEE (reference sequence). J was trimmed by 3 bases and V by 4 bases; bases with no gene match: 10. The CDR3 loop is CASSQTGTGRDTEAFF. The CDR3, as DNA: TGTGCCAGCAGCCAGACCGGGACAGGGAGGGACACTGAAGCTTTCTTT.

The rearrangement uses TRBV5-4 and TRBJ2-7, with TRBD1 as a possible D gene (6 bases). Germline V lookup: CDR1 SGHNT, CDR2 YYREEE (reference sequence). With 4 bases removed from V and 2 bases from J, the gap between germline ends came to 10 bases. This CDR3 comprises 13 residues. The CDR3 sequence: CASSRDTTYEQYF. The CDR3 DNA is TGTGCCAGCAGCAGGGACACGACCTACGAGCAGTACTTC.

The rearrangement uses TRBV12-5 and TRBJ2-3, with D possibly being TRBD1 (6 bases). Per the germline V gene, CDR1 is LGHNT and CDR2 is FRNRAP. The CDR3 covers 14 residues. The V end was cut by 7 bases, the J end by 2 bases, with 13 bases between. Written as DNA, the CDR3 is TGTGCTAGTGCAACCAGGGGAGACACAGATACGCAGTATTTT. It encodes CASATRGDTDTQYF.

The chain uses TRBV5-1 and TRBJ2-7, with D possibly matching TRBD2 (6 bases). CDR3 length equals 14 residues. Trimming took off 0 bases at V and 1 base at J, with 8 bases between the two ends. Germline assignment: CDR1 SGHRS and CDR2 YFSETQ. CDR3 sequence: CASSLVGRSYEQYF. The CDR3 DNA reads as TGCGCCAGCAGCTTGGTTGGGAGGTCCTACGAGCAGTACTTC.

The rearrangement links TRBV11-2 to TRBJ1-1; 7 bases map to TRBD1. Looked up from germline, CDR1 is SGHAT and CDR2 is FQNNGV. V was clipped by 5 bases and J by 0 bases; unmatched bases: 15. The CDR3 length is 18 residues. CDR3 residues: CASSQTPGQSLMNTEAFF. CDR3 sequence (DNA): TGTGCCAGCAGCCAAACTCCGGGACAGAGCCTCATGAACACTGAAGCTTTCTTT. Full variable domain (missing parts from reference TRBV11-2 and TRBJ1-1): EAGVAQSPRYKIIEKRQSVAFWCNPISGHATLYWYQQILGQGPKLLIQFQNNGVVDDSQLPKDRFSAERLKGVDSTLKIQPAKLEDSAVYLCASSQTPGQSLMNTEAFFGQGTRLTVV.

The rearrangement joins TRBV5-1 to TRBJ2-1, with D unclear. The CDR3 totals 13 residues. Looked up from germline, CDR1 is SGHRS and CDR2 is YFSETQ. V gave up 5 bases and J gave up 6 bases, with 12 bases separating them. CDR3 coding DNA: TGCGCCAGCAGGCGTCTAGTCTCCAATGAGCAGTTCTTC. Its protein is CASRRLVSNEQFF.

V is TRBV5-1 and J is TRBJ2-1, with D tentatively TRBD2 (6 bases). This CDR3 spans 14 amino acids. V lost 4 bases and J 8 bases, leaving 16 bases between the germline ends. Germline assignment: CDR1 SGHRS and CDR2 YFSETQ. CDR3 coding DNA: TGCGCCAGCAGCAGTCAATCGCGCGGGGATGAGCAGTTCTTC. The encoded protein is CASSSQSRGDEQFF.

The J gene is TRBJ1-1, the V gene TRBV18; 7 positions match TRBD1. Germline V lookup: CDR1 KGHSH, CDR2 LQKENI. CDR3 size: 14 residues. J was trimmed by 5 bases and V by 2 bases; bases with no gene match: 5. For the CDR3, the DNA is TGTGCCAGCTCACCAGAACAGGGGAGTACTGAAGCTTTCTTT. This translates into CASSPEQGSTEAFF.